This T cell receptor (beta chain) was obtained from a study of blood T cell repertoires in COVID-19. Study in general: There were acute and convalescent COVID-19 samples, and they came from the United States, Italy and Spain. Nucleic acid was either cDNA or gDNA, and it came from T cells, B-cell-depleted T cells, or PBMCs.

In this sample, this clone turned up once. Germline V gene data show CDR1 as SEHNR and CDR2 as FQNEAQ (reference sequence). This CDR3 region has 11 residues. Trimming removed 3 bases from V and 5 bases from J, with 4 bases in between. TCRdb's table, derived via immunoSEQ multiplex PCR, lists solely in-frame clones and lacks some. The sample shows some 350,000 clones, about 88% of them seen only once. The clonotype was recovered from a human donor in a cohort sampled during active COVID-19. The J gene is TRBJ2-5, the V gene TRBV7-9; D gene ambiguous. The specimen sequenced was peripheral blood. The CDR3 spells CASSFGETQYF. The CDR3, as DNA: TGTGCCAGCAGCTTCGGGGAGACCCAGTACTTC.